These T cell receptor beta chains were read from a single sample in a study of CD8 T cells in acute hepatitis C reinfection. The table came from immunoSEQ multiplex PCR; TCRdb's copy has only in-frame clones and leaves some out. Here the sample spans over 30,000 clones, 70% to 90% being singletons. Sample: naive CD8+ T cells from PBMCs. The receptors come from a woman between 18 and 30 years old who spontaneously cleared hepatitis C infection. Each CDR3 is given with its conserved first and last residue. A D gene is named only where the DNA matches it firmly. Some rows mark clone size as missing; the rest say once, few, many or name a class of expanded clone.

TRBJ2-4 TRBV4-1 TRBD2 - CASSQDRSGGLAKNIQYF TGCGCCAGCAGCCAAGATAGGTCGGGAGGACTAGCCAAAAACATTCAGTACTTC
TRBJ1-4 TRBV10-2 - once CASSSQRSVATNEKLFF TGCGCCAGCAGTAGTCAGCGATCCGTTGCAACTAATGAAAAACTGTTTTTT
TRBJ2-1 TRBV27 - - CASARHPSLQFF TGTGCCAGCGCCCGACATCCTAGCTTGCAGTTCTTC
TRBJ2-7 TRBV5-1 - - CASSLELSGYGYEQYF TGCGCCAGCAGCTTGGAACTTAGCGGTTATGGCTACGAGCAGTACTTC
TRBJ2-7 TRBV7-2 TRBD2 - CASSPLAGGDSEQYF TGTGCCAGCAGCCCTCTAGCGGGAGGGGACTCCGAGCAGTACTTC
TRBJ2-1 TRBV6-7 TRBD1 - CASSYRTGQFF TGTGCCAGCAGTTACCGGACAGGGCAGTTCTTC
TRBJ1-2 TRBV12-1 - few CASSSGENYGYTF TGTGCCAGCAGCTCAGGGGAGAACTATGGCTACACCTTC
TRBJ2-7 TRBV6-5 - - CASSSGTQEQYF TGTGCCAGCAGCTCCGGGACCCAAGAGCAGTACTTC
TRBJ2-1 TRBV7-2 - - CASSLMIFGGRNNEQFF TGTGCCAGCAGCTTAATGATTTTCGGAGGTCGTAACAATGAGCAGTTCTTC
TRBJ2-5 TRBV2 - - CASSPTETQYF TGTGCCAGCAGTCCCACAGAGACCCAGTACTTC
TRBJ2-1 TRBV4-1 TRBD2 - CASSPTETSGVEQFF TGCGCCAGCAGCCCTACTGAGACTAGCGGGGTTGAGCAGTTCTTC
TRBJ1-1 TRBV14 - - CASSQGVGTEAFF TGTGCCAGCAGCCAAGGCGTGGGCACTGAAGCTTTCTTT
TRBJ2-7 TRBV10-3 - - CAISGTQGIGYEQYF TGTGCCATCAGTGGGACCCAGGGAATAGGCTACGAGCAGTACTTC
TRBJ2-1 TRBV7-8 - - CASNPASSELNEQFF TGTGCCAGCAACCCGGCCTCTAGCGAACTCAATGAGCAGTTCTTC
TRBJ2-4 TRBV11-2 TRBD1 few CASSSPLDRDGIQYF TGTGCCAGCAGCTCCCCCCTCGACAGGGACGGCATTCAGTACTTC
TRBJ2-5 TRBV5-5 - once CASSNLTGSLETQYF TGTGCCAGCAGCAACCTGACAGGTAGCCTAGAGACCCAGTACTTC
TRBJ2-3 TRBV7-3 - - CASSLVGGTDTQYF TGTGCCAGCAGCTTGGTAGGGGGCACAGATACGCAGTATTTT
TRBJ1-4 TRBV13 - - CASSLGEKLFF TGTGCCAGCAGCTTAGGTGAAAAACTGTTTTTT
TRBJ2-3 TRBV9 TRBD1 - CASSVGQGHTDTQYF TGTGCCAGCAGCGTAGGACAGGGCCACACAGATACGCAGTATTTT
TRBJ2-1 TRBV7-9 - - CASSPGDNEQFF TGTGCCAGCAGCCCGGGGGACAATGAGCAGTTCTTC